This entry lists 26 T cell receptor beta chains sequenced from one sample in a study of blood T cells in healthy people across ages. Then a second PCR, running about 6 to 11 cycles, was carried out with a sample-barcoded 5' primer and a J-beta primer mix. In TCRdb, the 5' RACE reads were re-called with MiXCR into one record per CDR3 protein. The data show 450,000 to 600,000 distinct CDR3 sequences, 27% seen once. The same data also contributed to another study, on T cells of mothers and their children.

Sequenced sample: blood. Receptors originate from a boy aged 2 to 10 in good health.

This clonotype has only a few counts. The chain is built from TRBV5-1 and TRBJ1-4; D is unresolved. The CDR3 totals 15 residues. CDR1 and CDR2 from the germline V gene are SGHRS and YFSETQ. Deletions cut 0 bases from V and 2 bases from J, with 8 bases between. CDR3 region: CASSLEAPTNEKLFF. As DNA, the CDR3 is TGCGCCAGCAGCTTGGAGGCTCCGACTAATGAAAAACTGTTTTTT.

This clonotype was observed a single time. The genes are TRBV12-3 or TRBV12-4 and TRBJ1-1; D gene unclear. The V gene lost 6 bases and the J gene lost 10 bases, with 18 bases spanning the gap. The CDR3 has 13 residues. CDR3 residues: CASSRKEGLGAFF. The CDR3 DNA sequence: TGTGCCAGCAGCCGAAAGGAGGGCTTGGGAGCTTTCTTT.

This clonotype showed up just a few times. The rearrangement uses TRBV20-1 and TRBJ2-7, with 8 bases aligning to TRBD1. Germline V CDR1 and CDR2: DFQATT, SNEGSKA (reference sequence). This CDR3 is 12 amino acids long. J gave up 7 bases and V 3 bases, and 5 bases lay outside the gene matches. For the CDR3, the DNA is TGCAGTGCTAGGACAGGGGCAGGGGAGCAGTACTTC. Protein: CSARTGAGEQYF.

In DNA, the CDR3 is TGCAGCGTTGCAGGGCGGAGTGGCTACACCTTC. Its translation: CSVAGRSGYTF. The chain couples TRBV29-1 to TRBJ1-2; maybe TRBD1 (5 bases). The CDR3 extends over 11 amino acids. With 4 bases removed from V and 7 bases from J, the gap between germline ends came to 10 bases. Germline assignment: CDR1 SQVTM and CDR2 ANQGSEA.

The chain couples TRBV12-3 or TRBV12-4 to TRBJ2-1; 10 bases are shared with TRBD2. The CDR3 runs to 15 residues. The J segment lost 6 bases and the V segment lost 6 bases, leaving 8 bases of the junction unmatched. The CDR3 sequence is CASSPSGSWGNEQFF. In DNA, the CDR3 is TGTGCCAGCAGCCCTAGCGGGAGCTGGGGCAATGAGCAGTTCTTC.

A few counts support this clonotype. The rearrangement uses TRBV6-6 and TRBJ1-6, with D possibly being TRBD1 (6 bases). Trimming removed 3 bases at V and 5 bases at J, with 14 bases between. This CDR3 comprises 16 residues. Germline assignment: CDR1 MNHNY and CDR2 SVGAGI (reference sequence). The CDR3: CASSYVWGQDNSPLHF. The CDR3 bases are TGTGCCAGCAGTTATGTGTGGGGGCAGGATAATTCACCCCTCCACTTT.

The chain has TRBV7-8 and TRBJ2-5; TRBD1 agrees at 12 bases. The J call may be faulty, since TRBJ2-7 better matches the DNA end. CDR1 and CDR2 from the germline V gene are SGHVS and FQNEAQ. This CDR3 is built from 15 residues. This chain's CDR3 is CASNAGQGAGYEQYF. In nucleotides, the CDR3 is TGTGCCAGCAACGCGGGACAGGGGGCGGGATACGAGCAGTACTTC.

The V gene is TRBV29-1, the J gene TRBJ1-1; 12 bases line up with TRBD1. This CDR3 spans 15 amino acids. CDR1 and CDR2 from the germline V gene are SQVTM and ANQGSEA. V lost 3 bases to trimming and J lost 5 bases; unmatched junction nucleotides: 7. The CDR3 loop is CSVEGTGGFWTEAFF. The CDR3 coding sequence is TGCAGCGTTGAGGGGACAGGGGGCTTTTGGACTGAAGCTTTCTTT.

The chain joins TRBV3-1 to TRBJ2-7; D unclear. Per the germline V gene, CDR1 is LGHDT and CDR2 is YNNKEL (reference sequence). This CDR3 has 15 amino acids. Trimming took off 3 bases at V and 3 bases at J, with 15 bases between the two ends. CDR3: CASSQYGRMVYEQYF. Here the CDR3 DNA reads TGTGCCAGCAGCCAGTACGGACGGATGGTCTACGAGCAGTACTTC.

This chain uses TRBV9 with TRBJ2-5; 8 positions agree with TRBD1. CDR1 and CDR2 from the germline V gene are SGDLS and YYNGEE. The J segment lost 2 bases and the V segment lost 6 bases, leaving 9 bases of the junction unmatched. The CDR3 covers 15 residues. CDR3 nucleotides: TGTGCCAGCACCCGGACAGGGAATTATCAAGAGACCCAGTACTTC. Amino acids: CASTRTGNYQETQYF.

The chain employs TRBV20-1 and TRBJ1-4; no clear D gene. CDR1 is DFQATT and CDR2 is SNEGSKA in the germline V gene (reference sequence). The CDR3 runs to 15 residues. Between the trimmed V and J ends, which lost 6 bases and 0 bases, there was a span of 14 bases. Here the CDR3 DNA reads TGCAGTGCAGTCGACTATATCGCAACTAATGAAAAACTGTTTTTT. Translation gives CSAVDYIATNEKLFF.

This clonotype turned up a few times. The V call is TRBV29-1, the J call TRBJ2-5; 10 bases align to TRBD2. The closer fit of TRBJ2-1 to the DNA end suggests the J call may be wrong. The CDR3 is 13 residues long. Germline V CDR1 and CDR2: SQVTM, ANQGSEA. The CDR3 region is CSVKLAGPNEQFF. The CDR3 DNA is TGCAGCGTCAAACTAGCGGGACCAAATGAGCAGTTCTTC.

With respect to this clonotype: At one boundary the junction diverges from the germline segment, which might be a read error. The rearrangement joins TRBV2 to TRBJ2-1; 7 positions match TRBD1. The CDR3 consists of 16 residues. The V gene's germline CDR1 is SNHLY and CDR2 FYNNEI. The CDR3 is CASSERTGTVISLSVF. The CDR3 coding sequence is TGTGCCAGCAGTGAGAGGACCGGGACAGTTATTTCTCTATCGGTCTTC.

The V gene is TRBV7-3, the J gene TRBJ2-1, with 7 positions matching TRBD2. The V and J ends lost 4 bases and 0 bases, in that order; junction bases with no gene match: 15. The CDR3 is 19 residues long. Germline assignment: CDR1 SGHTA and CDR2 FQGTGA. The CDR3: CASSYPRAGLPSSYNEQFF. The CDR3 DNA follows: TGTGCCAGCAGCTACCCCCGGGCGGGACTACCGAGCTCCTACAATGAGCAGTTCTTC.

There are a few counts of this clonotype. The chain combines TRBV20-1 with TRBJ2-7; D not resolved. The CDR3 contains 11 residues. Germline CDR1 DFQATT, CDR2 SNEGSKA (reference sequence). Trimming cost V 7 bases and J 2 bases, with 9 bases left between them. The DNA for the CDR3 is TGCAGTGTCTTAGAGACCTACGAGCAGTACTTC. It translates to CSVLETYEQYF.

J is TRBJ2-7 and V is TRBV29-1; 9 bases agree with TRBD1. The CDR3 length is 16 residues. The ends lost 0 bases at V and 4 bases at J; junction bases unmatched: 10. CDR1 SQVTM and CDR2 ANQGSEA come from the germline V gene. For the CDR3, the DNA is TGCAGCGTTGAAGAAGATTCCGGGACAGGGACTTACGAGCAGTACTTC. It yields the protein CSVEEDSGTGTYEQYF.

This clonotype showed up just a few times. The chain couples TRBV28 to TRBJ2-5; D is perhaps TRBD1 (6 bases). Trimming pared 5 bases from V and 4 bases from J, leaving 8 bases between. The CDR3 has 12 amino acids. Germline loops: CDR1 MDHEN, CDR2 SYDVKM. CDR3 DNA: TGTGCCAGCAGTACAGGGATAGAGACCCAGTACTTC. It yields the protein CASSTGIETQYF.

CDR3 amino acids: CSVDVPTYNEQFF. CDR3 DNA sequence: TGCAGCGTTGATGTTCCCACTTACAATGAGCAGTTCTTC. The chain uses TRBV29-1 and TRBJ2-1; D is undetermined. Germline CDR1 and CDR2: SQVTM and ANQGSEA. The CDR3 is 13 amino acids. V was shortened by 3 bases and J by 4 bases, with 10 bases between the two germline ends.

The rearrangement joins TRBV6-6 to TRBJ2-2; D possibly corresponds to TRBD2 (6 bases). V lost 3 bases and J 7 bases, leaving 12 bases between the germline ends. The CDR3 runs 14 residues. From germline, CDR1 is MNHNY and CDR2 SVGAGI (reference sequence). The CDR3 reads CASSYGDFYGELFF. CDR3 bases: TGTGCCAGCAGTTATGGGGACTTCTACGGGGAGCTGTTTTTT.

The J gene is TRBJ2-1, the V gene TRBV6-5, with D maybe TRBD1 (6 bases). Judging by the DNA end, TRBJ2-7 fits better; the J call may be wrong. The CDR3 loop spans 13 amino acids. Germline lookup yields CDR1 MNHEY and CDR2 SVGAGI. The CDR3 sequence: CASSYGTGTEQYF. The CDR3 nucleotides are TGTGCCAGCAGTTACGGAACCGGGACAGAGCAGTACTTC.

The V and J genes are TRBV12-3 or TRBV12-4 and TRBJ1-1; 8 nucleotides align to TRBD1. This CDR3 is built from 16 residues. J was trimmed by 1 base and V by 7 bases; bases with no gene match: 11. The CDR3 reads CASTPPGGSENTEAFF. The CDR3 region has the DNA TGTGCCAGCACCCCCCCAGGGGGCTCCGAGAACACTGAAGCTTTCTTT.

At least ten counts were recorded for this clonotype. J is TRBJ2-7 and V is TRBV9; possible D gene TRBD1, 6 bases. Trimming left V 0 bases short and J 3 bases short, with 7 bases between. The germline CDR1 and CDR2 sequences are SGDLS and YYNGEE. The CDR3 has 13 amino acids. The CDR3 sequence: CASSVGGHYEQYF. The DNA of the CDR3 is TGTGCCAGCAGCGTAGGGGGGCACTACGAGCAGTACTTC.

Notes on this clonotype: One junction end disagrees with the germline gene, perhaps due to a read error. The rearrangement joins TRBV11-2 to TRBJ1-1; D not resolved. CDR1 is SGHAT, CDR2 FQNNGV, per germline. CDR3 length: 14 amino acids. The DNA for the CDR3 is TGTGCCAGCAGCTTAGTGTCCTTGAATACTGAAGCTTTCTTT. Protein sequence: CASSLVSLNTEAFF.

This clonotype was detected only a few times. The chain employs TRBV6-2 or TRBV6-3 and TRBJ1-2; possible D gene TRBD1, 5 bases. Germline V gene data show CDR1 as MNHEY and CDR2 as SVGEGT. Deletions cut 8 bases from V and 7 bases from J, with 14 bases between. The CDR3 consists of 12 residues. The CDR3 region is CASGSGFSGYTF. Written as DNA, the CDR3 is TGTGCCAGCGGATCAGGGTTTAGTGGCTACACCTTC.

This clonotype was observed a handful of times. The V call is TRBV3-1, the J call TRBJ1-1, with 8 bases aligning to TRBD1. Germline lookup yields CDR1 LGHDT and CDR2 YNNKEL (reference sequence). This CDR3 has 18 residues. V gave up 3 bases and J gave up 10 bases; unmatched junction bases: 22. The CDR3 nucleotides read TGTGCCAGCAGCCAGTTATTAGAGGACAGGGAGGTTTGGGGGCGAGCTTTCTTT. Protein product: CASSQLLEDREVWGRAFF.

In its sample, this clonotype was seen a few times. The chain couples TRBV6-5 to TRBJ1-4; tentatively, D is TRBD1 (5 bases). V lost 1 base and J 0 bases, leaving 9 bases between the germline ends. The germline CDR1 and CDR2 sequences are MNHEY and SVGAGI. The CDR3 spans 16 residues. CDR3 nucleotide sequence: TGTGCCAGCAGTTACTTGCAGGGAGCAACTAATGAAAAACTGTTTTTT. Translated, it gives CASSYLQGATNEKLFF.